Listed below are T cell receptor beta chains from one sample, sequenced in a study of blood T cells in healthy people across ages. TCRdb re-analysed the 5' RACE reads in MiXCR, keeping a single row per CDR3 protein. The data hold 650,000 to 1,000,000 distinct CDR3 sequences, with 30% to 45% observed a single time. The specimen sequenced was blood. These receptors were obtained from a man between 18 and 29 years old in good health. The CDR3 runs from the conserved cysteine through the conserved F or W.

TRBV6-6	16	CASSQMDRGKGYGYTF
TRBV10-3	15	CAISGTSLPTGELFF
TRBV2	13	CASMGGENQPQHF
TRBV11-3	17	CASSQSSPVGAKNIQYF
TRBV12-3/TRBV12-4	15	CASSPSGHLNTEAFF
TRBV7-9	13	CAGAGVSYNEQFF
TRBV12-3/TRBV12-4	17	CASSGSGTGGPFGGYTF
TRBV7-2	17	CASSFLGAAGARDTQYF
TRBV20-1	12	CSARGRVYEQYF
TRBV7-2	16	CVSSSITGSSYNEQFF
TRBV29-1	14	CSVLTQGNNYGYTF
TRBV3-1	17	CASSPQGAGGSYNEQFF
TRBV7-6	18	CASSPLGTGTLLNTEAFF
TRBV5-1	13	CASSLDRADEQYF
TRBV20-1	14	CSARDWDGGTEAFF
TRBV6-1	15	CASSEQTVYTDTQYF
TRBV28	14	CASSLGSSVGTQYF
TRBV7-2	17	CASSLAPSGGAGNTQYF
TRBV20-1	18	CSARAVSTGLLNGQPQHF
TRBV7-8	17	CASSLVVAGNQNTEAFF
TRBV5-4	14	CASSPRAGADTQYF
TRBV27	13	CASRTGVGGTQYF
TRBV29-1	15	CSVGLETGATGELFF
TRBV20-1	16	CSAKDRVSGSYNEQFF
TRBV7-3	16	CASSLAQGEATGELFF
TRBV5-1	16	CATRATSEINTGELFF
TRBV7-2	12	CASSWTGGTQYF
TRBV6-5	16	CASSSGGNRRGEKLFF
TRBV19	17	CASSERGQALAKNIQYF
TRBV6-5	16	CASSYSIGSGDYEQYF
TRBV7-8	17	CASSRRGSGGSTDTQYF
TRBV7-2	15	CASSLGWGQYNEQFF
TRBV18	14	CASSPQATNTEAFF
TRBV4-2	13	CASSPLENNEQFF
TRBV5-1	17	CASSLERPSLSGNTIYF
TRBV20-1	15	CSALRGSAGANVLTF
TRBV20-1	13	CSAGYTGNTEAFF
TRBV7-8	16	CASSLGIRGVEEKLFF
TRBV5-5	17	CASSPDRVWGLDTEAFF
TRBV7-6	14	CASSLSGWTYEQYF
TRBV29-1	12	CSVRTGGQPQHF
TRBV4-3	12	CASSQGGNGYTF
TRBV6-6	11	CASRDLETQYF
TRBV20-1	14	CSARPGTRAYEQYF
TRBV28	14	CASSLKGREGPQHF
TRBV27	16	CASSYGQGAGANVLTF
TRBV5-1	15	CASSRLPGSEQPQHF
TRBV2	17	CASSNEGQRLGQETQYF
TRBV27	15	CASSFRTVWDHTQYF
TRBV12-3/TRBV12-4	14	CASRGGALNNEQFF
TRBV5-1	15	CASSLARKGTDTQYF